This T cell receptor (beta chain) was identified in a study of cytomegalovirus exposure and HLA in healthy donors. About this clone: Its antigen is currently unknown.

The PCR employed 60 Vbeta primers together with 13 Jbeta primers. Sequencing used immunoSEQ multiplex PCR; TCRdb keeps in-frame clones, though not all of them. This sample has 100,000 to 150,000 clones, with approximately 75% found just once. Whole-study findings and limits: In a later analysis, donors in an Asian-associated ancestry cluster reportedly had fewer N-insertions in productive TCRs than the cohort mean. Cytomegalovirus-associated status was assigned to more than 150 TCR beta chains. The analysis excluded some indistinguishable V segments, including TRBV6-2 and TRBV6-3.

The CDR3 loop spans 13 amino acids. Trimming cost V 3 bases and J 14 bases, with 17 bases left between them. Germline CDR1 SGHDN, CDR2 FVKESK. The source of this sequence is a woman aged 50 to 60 in good health and CMV-seronegative. Sequencing was carried out using PBMCs. V gene TRBV14 combines with J gene TRBJ2-1; D might be TRBD1 (7 bases). Written as DNA, the CDR3 is TGTGCCAGCAGCCAGATACCTGGCAGGGGGGAGTTCTTC. This encodes CASSQIPGRGEFF.